These 17 T cell receptor beta chains originate from one sample sequenced in a study of cytomegalovirus exposure and HLA in healthy donors (dated by TCRdb to the late 2010s). The library was generated by the immunoSEQ multiplex PCR assay. The multiplex PCR relied on a mix of 60 forward primers for TCR Vbeta segments and 13 reverse primers for TCR Jbeta segments. TCRdb holds this immuneACCESS table with in-frame rearrangements only. Some clones are missing; in checked studies, unresolved V genes explain under half, and the rest has no known cause. The sample table includes about 210,000 clones. In total, the top ten clones hold about 1% of the sample. Sequenced: PBMCs. These receptors all come from a woman aged 30 to 39 in good health and CMV-seropositive.

The chain employs TRBV4-1 and TRBJ2-1, with TRBD2 identical over 8 bases. The V and J ends lost 6 bases and 7 bases, in that order; junction bases with no gene match: 14. The V gene's germline CDR1 is MGHRA and CDR2 YSYEKL. The CDR3 runs 16 residues. The CDR3 nucleotides read TGCGCCAGCAGTTCCACCACTTCCGGGACTAGGAATGAGCAGTTCTTC. This sequence encodes CASSSTTSGTRNEQFF.

The chain has TRBV14 and TRBJ1-2, with a possible D match to TRBD1 (6 bases). From germline, CDR1 is SGHDN and CDR2 FVKESK. The CDR3 length is 17 residues. V shed 4 bases and J shed 3 bases, with 21 bases lying between them. CDR3 region: CASSPRGGRVNYYGYTF. CDR3 bases: TGTGCCAGCAGCCCTCGGGGGGGGCGCGTCAATTACTATGGCTACACCTTC.

The chain recombines TRBV4-1 with TRBJ2-3; 9 bases are a match to TRBD2. The V gene end was trimmed by 1 base and the J gene end by 0 bases; junction bases not matched to a gene: 5. This CDR3 comprises 17 residues. Germline V CDR1 and CDR2: MGHRA, YSYEKL. This CDR3 is CASSQGRGGASTDTQYF. The DNA of the CDR3 is TGCGCCAGCAGCCAAGGGCGCGGGGGGGCCAGCACAGATACGCAGTATTTT.

The CDR3 bases are TGTGCCAGTAGTATGGGACAGTTGGATCAGCCCCAGCATTTT. Its protein is CASSMGQLDQPQHF. V is TRBV19 and J is TRBJ1-5, with TRBD1 identical over 7 bases. Looked up from germline, CDR1 is LNHDA and CDR2 is SQIVND (reference sequence). This CDR3 has 14 residues. V gave up 3 bases and J gave up 5 bases; unmatched junction bases: 4.

This chain connects TRBV5-1 to TRBJ2-3, with D perhaps matching TRBD2 (6 bases). CDR3 size: 14 residues. Per germline, CDR1 SGHRS and CDR2 YFSETQ. V gave up 0 bases and J gave up 6 bases, with 11 bases separating them. CDR3 amino acids: CASSLADAGDTQYF. The CDR3 nucleotides read TGCGCCAGCAGCTTGGCCGACGCGGGGGATACGCAGTATTTT.

The V and J genes are TRBV11-2 and TRBJ1-5; TRBD1 is a possible D gene (6 bases). This CDR3 comprises 13 residues. V was pared by 5 bases and J by 7 bases, with 12 bases between. Germline CDR1 SGHAT, CDR2 FQNNGV. The CDR3 DNA sequence: TGTGCCAGCAGCCCAGGGGTAAGACAGCCCCAGCATTTT. Protein: CASSPGVRQPQHF. The full variable domain, rest sourced from reference TRBV11-2 and TRBJ1-5, is EAGVAQSPRYKIIEKRQSVAFWCNPISGHATLYWYQQILGQGPKLLIQFQNNGVVDDSQLPKDRFSAERLKGVDSTLKIQPAKLEDSAVYLCASSPGVRQPQHFGDGTRLSIL.

The rearrangement uses TRBV7-7 and TRBJ2-3; possible D gene TRBD2, 6 bases. V was trimmed by 5 bases and J by 2 bases, leaving 11 bases between them. The germline V gene encodes CDR1 SSHAT and CDR2 FNYEAQ (reference sequence). CDR3 length: 14 amino acids. This chain's CDR3 is CASSKGTHTDTQYF. Here the CDR3 DNA reads TGTGCCAGCAGCAAGGGGACTCACACAGATACGCAGTATTTT.

The gene calls are TRBV5-1 and TRBJ1-4; 9 bases match TRBD1. The trim removed 3 bases at V and 5 bases at J, leaving 8 bases unmatched. There are 16 residues in the CDR3. Germline CDR1 reads SGHRS; CDR2 reads YFSETQ. CDR3 nucleotide sequence: TGCGCCAGCAGCTCCCCGGGACAGGGCAAAAATGAAAAACTGTTTTTT. This gives the protein CASSSPGQGKNEKLFF.

The gene calls are TRBV2 and TRBJ2-5; D remains unclear. Germline V gene data show CDR1 as SNHLY and CDR2 as FYNNEI. The V end lost 5 bases, the J end lost 3 bases, and 4 bases lay between the germline ends. This CDR3 spans 11 amino acids. CDR3 nucleotide sequence: TGTGCCAGCAGTCAGGAAGAGACCCAGTACTTC. This gives the protein CASSQEETQYF.

The rearrangement joins TRBV7-8 to TRBJ1-3; D not resolved. V was cut by 5 bases and J by 0 bases, with 17 bases left in between. The CDR3 extends over 17 amino acids. Germline V CDR1 and CDR2: SGHVS, FQNEAQ. The chain's CDR3 is CASSAMFGDRSGNTIYF. The CDR3 nucleotides are TGTGCCAGCAGCGCAATGTTCGGGGATCGCTCTGGAAACACCATATATTTT. The complete variable domain, with remaining parts taken from reference TRBV7-8 and TRBJ1-3, reads GAGVSQSPRYKVAKRGQDVALRCDPISGHVSLFWYQQALGQGPEFLTYFQNEAQLDKSGLPSDRFFAERPEGSVSTLKIQRTQQEDSAVYLCASSAMFGDRSGNTIYFGEGSWLTVV.

The chain joins TRBV28 to TRBJ1-4, with 11 bases matching TRBD1. Germline V gene lookup returns CDR1 MDHEN and CDR2 SYDVKM. The CDR3 is 16 amino acids. The J segment lost 8 bases and the V segment lost 1 base, leaving 6 bases of the junction unmatched. In DNA form, the CDR3 reads TGTGCCAGCAGTTTATTAGGGACAGGGGGACGGGAAAAACTGTTTTTT. This encodes CASSLLGTGGREKLFF.

The chain employs TRBV11-2 and TRBJ1-6; the D gene is possibly TRBD1 (5 bases). The CDR3 loop spans 20 amino acids. V lost 0 bases and J lost 5, with 23 bases in between. Germline V gene data show CDR1 as SGHAT and CDR2 as FQNNGV. The CDR3 DNA is TGTGCCAGCAGCTTAGATCTTCTTATCTACGGGGGATCGAATAATTCACCCCTCCACTTT. Its protein product is CASSLDLLIYGGSNNSPLHF.

The chain employs TRBV6-5 and TRBJ1-2; no reliable D call. The CDR3 covers 14 residues. The germline gives CDR1 MNHEY, CDR2 SVGAGI. Trimming pared 0 bases from V and 4 bases from J, leaving 9 bases between. The chain's CDR3 is CASSYSTRFYGYTF. CDR3 nucleotide sequence: TGTGCCAGCAGTTACTCGACAAGATTCTATGGCTACACCTTC.

The chain links TRBV19 to TRBJ1-2; a possible D gene is TRBD1 (5 bases). Trimming cost V 5 bases and J 0 bases, with 13 bases left between them. Germline V lookup: CDR1 LNHDA, CDR2 SQIVND (reference sequence). CDR3 length: 15 residues. CDR3 in DNA: TGTGCCAGTAGTTCAGGGATAAATGCTAACTATGGCTACACCTTC. It translates to CASSSGINANYGYTF.

The chain carries TRBV6-4 and TRBJ1-5, with TRBD1 matching over 9 bases. The V and J ends lost 9 bases and 5 bases, in that order; junction bases with no gene match: 8. The CDR3 spans 14 residues. Looked up from germline, CDR1 is MRHNA and CDR2 is SNTAGT. CDR3 protein: CAREGQGYDQPQHF. The CDR3 DNA sequence: TGTGCCAGAGAAGGACAGGGGTACGATCAGCCCCAGCATTTT.

V usage is TRBV7-2 and J usage is TRBJ2-1, with TRBD2 identical over 9 bases. With V trimmed by 2 bases and J by 2 bases, 7 bases remained unmatched. Germline V gene data show CDR1 as SGHTA and CDR2 as FQGNSA. The CDR3 runs to 17 residues. The CDR3, as DNA: TGTGCCAGCAGCTTAAGCTTGACTAGCGGACCCTACAATGAGCAGTTCTTC. Translated: CASSLSLTSGPYNEQFF. Supplemented by reference TRBV7-2 and TRBJ2-1, the full variable domain reads GAGVSQSPSNKVTEKGKDVELRCDPISGHTALYWYRQSLGQGLEFLIYFQGNSAPDKSGLPSDRFSAERTGGSVSTLTIQRTQQEDSAVYLCASSLSLTSGPYNEQFFGPGTRLTVL.

The chain is built from TRBV4-2 and TRBJ2-1; D may be TRBD1 (6 bases). From germline, CDR1 is LGHNA and CDR2 YNFKEQ. V shed 0 bases and J shed 0 bases, with 15 bases lying between them. CDR3 length equals 18 residues. The CDR3 sequence: CASSQDRVRGSSYNEQFF. Written as DNA, the CDR3 is TGTGCCAGCAGCCAAGACCGAGTAAGGGGGAGCTCCTACAATGAGCAGTTCTTC.